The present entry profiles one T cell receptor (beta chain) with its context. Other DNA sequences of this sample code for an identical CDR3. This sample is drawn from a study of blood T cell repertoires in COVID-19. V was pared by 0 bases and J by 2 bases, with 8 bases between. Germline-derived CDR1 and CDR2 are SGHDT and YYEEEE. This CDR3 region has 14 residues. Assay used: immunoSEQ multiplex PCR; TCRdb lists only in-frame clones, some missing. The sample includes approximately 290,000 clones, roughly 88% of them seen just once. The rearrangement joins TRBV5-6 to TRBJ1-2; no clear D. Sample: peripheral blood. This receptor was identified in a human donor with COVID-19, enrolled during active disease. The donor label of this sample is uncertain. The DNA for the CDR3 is TGTGCCAGCAGCTTGGCTGGGAGCAACTATGGCTACACCTTC. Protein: CASSLAGSNYGYTF.